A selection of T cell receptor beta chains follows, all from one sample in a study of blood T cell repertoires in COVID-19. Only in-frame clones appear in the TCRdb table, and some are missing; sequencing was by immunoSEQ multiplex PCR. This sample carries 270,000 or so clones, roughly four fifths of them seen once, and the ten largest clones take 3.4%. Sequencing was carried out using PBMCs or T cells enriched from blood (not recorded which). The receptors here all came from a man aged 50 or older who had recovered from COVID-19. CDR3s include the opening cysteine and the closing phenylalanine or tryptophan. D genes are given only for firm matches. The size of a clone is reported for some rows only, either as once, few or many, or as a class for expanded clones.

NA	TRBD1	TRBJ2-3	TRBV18	CASSHRGESDTQYF	TGTGCCAGCTCGCACAGGGGCGAGTCAGATACGCAGTATTTT
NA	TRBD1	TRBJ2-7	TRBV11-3	CASSFGATGGGSEQYF	TGTGCCAGCAGCTTTGGGGCTACAGGGGGAGGCTCCGAGCAGTACTTC
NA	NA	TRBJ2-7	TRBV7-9	CASTTSSYEQYF	TGTGCCAGTACGACTAGTTCCTACGAGCAGTACTTC
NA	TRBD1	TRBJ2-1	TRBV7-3	CASSPDDRAPYNEQFF	TGTGCCAGCAGCCCCGACGACAGGGCCCCCTACAATGAGCAGTTCTTC
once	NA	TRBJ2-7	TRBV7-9	CASRAGPTGSYEQYF	TGTGCCAGCAGAGCTGGACCTACAGGGTCCTACGAGCAGTACTTC
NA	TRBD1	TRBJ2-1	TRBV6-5	CASRPDRADEQFF	TGTGCCAGCAGACCAGACAGGGCCGATGAGCAGTTCTTC
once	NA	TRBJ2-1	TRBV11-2	CASSLAWASAPNEQFF	TGTGCCAGCAGCTTAGCATGGGCTAGCGCACCCAATGAGCAGTTCTTC
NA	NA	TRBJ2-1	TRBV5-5	CASSPRGLGMGQFF	TGTGCCAGCAGCCCAAGGGGTCTGGGGATGGGGCAGTTCTTC
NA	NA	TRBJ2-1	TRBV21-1	CASSKASGINEQFF	TGTGCCAGCAGCAAAGCAAGCGGGATCAATGAGCAGTTCTTC
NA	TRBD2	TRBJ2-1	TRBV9	CASSPLAGGTNGQFF	TGTGCCAGCAGCCCTCTAGCGGGAGGGACGAATGGGCAGTTCTTC
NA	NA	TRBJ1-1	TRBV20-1	CSARRDTEAFF	TGCAGTGCTAGAAGAGACACTGAAGCTTTCTTT
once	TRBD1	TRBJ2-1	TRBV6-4	CASSPGQGPNEQFF	TGTGCCAGCAGTCCGGGACAGGGCCCCAATGAGCAGTTCTTC
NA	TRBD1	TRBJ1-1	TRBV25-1	CASRGQLNTEAFF	TGTGCCAGCAGGGGACAGTTGAACACTGAAGCTTTCTTT
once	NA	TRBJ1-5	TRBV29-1	CSVETGVGQPQHF	TGCAGCGTTGAAACGGGGGTAGGTCAGCCCCAGCATTTT
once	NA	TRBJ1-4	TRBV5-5	CASTPPGGRSNEKLFF	TGTGCCAGCACCCCCCCGGGGGGCCGATCTAATGAAAAACTGTTTTTT
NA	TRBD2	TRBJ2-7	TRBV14	CASSQQLTSGSYEQYF	TGTGCCAGCAGCCAACAGCTGACTAGCGGATCCTACGAGCAGTACTTC
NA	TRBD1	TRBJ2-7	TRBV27	CASRGQGAPNYRDEQYF	TGTGCCAGCAGGGGACAGGGGGCTCCCAATTATCGCGACGAGCAGTACTTC
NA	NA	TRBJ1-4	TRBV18	CASSPKQVGEKLFF	TGTGCCAGCTCACCAAAACAGGTGGGTGAAAAACTGTTTTTT
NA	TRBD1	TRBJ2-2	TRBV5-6	CASSGQGATGELFF	TGTGCCAGCTCCGGACAGGGGGCCACCGGGGAGCTGTTTTTT
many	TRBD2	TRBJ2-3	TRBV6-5	CASKGGGATDTQYF	TGTGCCAGCAAGGGCGGGGGGGCAACAGATACGCAGTATTTT
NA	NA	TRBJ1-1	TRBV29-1	CSGGQKNTEAFF	TGCAGCGGTGGACAGAAGAACACTGAAGCTTTCTTT
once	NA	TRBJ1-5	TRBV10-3	CAIRQAPNQPQHF	TGTGCCATAAGACAGGCCCCCAATCAGCCCCAGCATTTT
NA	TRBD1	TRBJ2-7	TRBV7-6	CASSLRGQGWDEQYF	TGTGCCAGCAGCTTGCGGGGACAGGGGTGGGACGAGCAGTACTTC
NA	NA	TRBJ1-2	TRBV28	CASSFLNYGYTF	TGTGCCAGCAGTTTCCTTAACTATGGCTACACCTTC
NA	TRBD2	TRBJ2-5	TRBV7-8	CASSPTGGRETQYF	TGTGCCAGCAGCCCCACGGGGGGACGGGAGACCCAGTACTTC
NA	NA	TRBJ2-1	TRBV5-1	CASSFGAYNEQFF	TGCGCCAGCAGCTTCGGGGCCTACAATGAGCAGTTCTTC
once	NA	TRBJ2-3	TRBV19	CASSIEGTSTDTQYF	TGTGCCAGTAGTATTGAAGGGACTAGCACAGATACGCAGTATTTT
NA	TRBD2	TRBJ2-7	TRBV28	CASSGGLASGMGEQYF	TGTGCCAGCAGTGGGGGGTTGGCTAGCGGGATGGGTGAGCAGTACTTC
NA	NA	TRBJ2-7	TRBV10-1	CASSPGLGYEQYF	TGCGCCAGCAGCCCGGGACTGGGCTACGAGCAGTACTTC